A single T cell receptor (beta chain) is shown here with its context. Its target is not known. The data originate from a study of OX40 agonist ivuxolimab in advanced cancers. Study at large: Three patients, one with hepatocellular carcinoma and two with cutaneous melanoma, responded partially. Study results and limitations: Among T cells, CD8+ cells averaged more expanded clones than CD4+ cells. Patients with a partial response at 0.1-3.0 mg/kg had among the lowest clonal expansion. Both CD4+ and CD8+ T cell populations in blood had undergone clonal expansion by week 6 at 0.1 to 3.0 mg/kg.

The CDR3 extends over 14 amino acids. With 1 base removed from V and 5 bases from J, the gap between germline ends came to 12 bases. Germline V gene data show CDR1 as SGHTA and CDR2 as FQGNSA. The protocol was immunoSEQ multiplex PCR, while the TCRdb copy is restricted to in-frame clones and leaves out a portion. The sample consists of about 56,000 clones, around 90% of them appearing once. This chain joins TRBV7-2 and TRBJ2-7; D possibly uses TRBD1 or TRBD2 (6 bases each). This material consisted of CD4+ or CD8+ T cells sorted from blood, taken in a trial of the OX40 agonist ivuxolimab. This TCR derives from an adult with an advanced solid tumor such as melanoma, head and neck, liver or kidney cancer. The CDR3 sequence is CASSLDREVHEQYF. The CDR3 DNA sequence: TGTGCCAGCAGCTTAGACAGGGAGGTCCACGAGCAGTACTTC.